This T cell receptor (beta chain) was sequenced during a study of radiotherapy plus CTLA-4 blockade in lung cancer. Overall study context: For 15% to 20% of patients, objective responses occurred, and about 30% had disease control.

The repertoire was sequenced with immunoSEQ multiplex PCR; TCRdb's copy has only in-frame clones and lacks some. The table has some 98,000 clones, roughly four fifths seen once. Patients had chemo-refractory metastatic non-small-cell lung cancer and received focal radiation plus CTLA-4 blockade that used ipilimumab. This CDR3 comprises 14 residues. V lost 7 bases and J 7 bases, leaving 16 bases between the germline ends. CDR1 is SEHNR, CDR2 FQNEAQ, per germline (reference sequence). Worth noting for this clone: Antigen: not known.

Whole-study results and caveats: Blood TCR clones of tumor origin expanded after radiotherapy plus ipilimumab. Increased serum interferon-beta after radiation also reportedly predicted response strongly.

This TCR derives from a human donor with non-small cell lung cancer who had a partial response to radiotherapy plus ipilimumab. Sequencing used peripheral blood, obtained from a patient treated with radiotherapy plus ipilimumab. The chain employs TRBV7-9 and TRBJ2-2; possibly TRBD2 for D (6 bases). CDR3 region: CASNPLGRGGELFF. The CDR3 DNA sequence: TGTGCCAGCAACCCTCTAGGGCGGGGCGGGGAGCTGTTTTTT.